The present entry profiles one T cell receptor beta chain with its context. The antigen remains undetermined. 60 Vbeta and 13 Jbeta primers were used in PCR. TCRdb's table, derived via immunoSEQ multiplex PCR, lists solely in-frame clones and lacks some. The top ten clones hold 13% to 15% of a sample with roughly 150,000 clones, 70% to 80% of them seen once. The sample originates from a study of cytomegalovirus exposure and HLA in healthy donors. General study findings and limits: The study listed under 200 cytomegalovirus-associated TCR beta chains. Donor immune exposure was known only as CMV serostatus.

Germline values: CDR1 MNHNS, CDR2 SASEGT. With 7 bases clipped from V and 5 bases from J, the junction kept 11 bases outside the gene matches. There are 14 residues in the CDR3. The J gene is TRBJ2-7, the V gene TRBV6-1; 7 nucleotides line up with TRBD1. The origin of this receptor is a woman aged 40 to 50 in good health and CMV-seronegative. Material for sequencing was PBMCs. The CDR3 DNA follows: TGTGCCAGCACCCCCCTGAGACAGGGTGACGAGCAGTACTTC. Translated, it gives CASTPLRQGDEQYF.